This T cell receptor (beta chain) was captured by sequencing in a study of cytomegalovirus exposure and HLA in healthy donors. Whole-study findings and limits: As confirmed in vitro, a few CMV-associated chains were specific for CMV antigens. Cytomegalovirus status was reportedly diagnosed by the classifier with high specificity and sensitivity. The study put some 150 TCR beta chains on its list as cytomegalovirus-associated.

This table comes from immunoSEQ multiplex PCR, and its TCRdb copy is limited to in-frame clones, with some not included. The data show under 130,000 clones, approximately 86% seen once. Trimming shortened V by 5 bases and J by 7 bases, and 15 bases separated the two germline ends. The CDR3 has 14 amino acids. The germline gives CDR1 SNHLY, CDR2 FYNNEI. As for this clone: Its antigen is not known.

The chain couples TRBV2 to TRBJ1-5; TRBD1 might be the D (6 bases). Material: PBMCs. This receptor was obtained from a woman between 18 and 29 years old in good health and CMV-seropositive. The CDR3 DNA sequence: TGTGCCAGCAGTAGACGGGGGGCAGGGCAGCCCCAGCATTTT. As protein: CASSRRGAGQPQHF. Combining the CDR3 with reference TRBV2 and TRBJ1-5 gives the whole variable domain EPEVTQTPSHQVTQMGQEVILRCVPISNHLYFYWYRQILGQKVEFLVSFYNNEISEKSEIFDDQFSVERPDGSNFTLKIRSTKLEDSAMYFCASSRRGAGQPQHFGDGTRLSIL.